The rows below give T cell receptor beta chains drawn from one sample of a study of blood T cell repertoires in COVID-19. The repertoire was sequenced with immunoSEQ multiplex PCR; TCRdb's copy has only in-frame clones and lacks some. Of over 350,000 clones in the sample, approximately 87% were seen once. Sequencing was performed on PBMCs or T cells enriched from blood (not recorded which). The receptors come from a woman aged 50 to 60 who had recovered from COVID-19. The CDR3 runs from the conserved cysteine through the conserved F or W. The order of the fields is D gene, clone size, V gene, J gene, CDR3 DNA, CDR3 protein. A D gene is named only where the DNA matches it firmly. Clone size is stated in some rows and not others, as once, few, many or a class when expanded.

.	.	TRBV2	TRBJ1-3	TGTGCCAGCAAGCGGGAGGCAGGGCGGAACTCTGGAAACACCATATATTTT	CASKREAGRNSGNTIYF
.	.	TRBV15	TRBJ2-7	TGTGCCACCAGCAGAGATAGGAACAGGGTCTACGAGCAGTACTTC	CATSRDRNRVYEQYF
TRBD1	once	TRBV24-1	TRBJ1-1	TGTGCCACCAGTGCCGGGACAGGGCGGTCCACTGAAGCTTTCTTT	CATSAGTGRSTEAFF
.	.	TRBV14	TRBJ1-4	TGTGCCAGCAGCCCCCGAACAGCTAATGAAAAACTGTTTTTT	CASSPRTANEKLFF
TRBD2	.	TRBV5-1	TRBJ2-4	TGCACCAGCAGCTTGTTCCCGGGAGGGGACATTCAGTACTTC	CTSSLFPGGDIQYF
TRBD1	.	TRBV18	TRBJ2-7	TGTGCCAGCTCACTGGACATTAATTACAGGGGGAATAATCTGGGCGAGCAGTACTTC	CASSLDINYRGNNLGEQYF
.	.	TRBV3-1/TRBV3-2	TRBJ1-2	TGTGCCAGCAGCCAAGTGGACTTCGGCTACACCTTC	CASSQVDFGYTF
.	.	TRBV25-1	TRBJ1-6	TGTGCCAGCAGTGGGGACTGGAATTCACCCCTCCACTTT	CASSGDWNSPLHF
.	.	TRBV5-1	TRBJ1-2	TGCGCCAGCAGCTGGGAGGGGTGGGGATTCAATGGCTACACCTTC	CASSWEGWGFNGYTF
TRBD2	.	TRBV9	TRBJ2-3	TGTGCCAGCAGCCGAAGGCTAGCGGGTACAGATACGCAGTATTTT	CASSRRLAGTDTQYF
TRBD2	.	TRBV7-2	TRBJ2-7	TGTGCCAGCAGCTCCGCCCCGGGACTAGCGGGGGGGGGAGTCTACGAGCAGTACTTC	CASSSAPGLAGGGVYEQYF
TRBD1	once	TRBV6-5	TRBJ2-2	TGTGCCAGCAGTAGGGACAGGACGAACACCGGGGAGCTGTTTTTT	CASSRDRTNTGELFF
TRBD2	.	TRBV27	TRBJ2-3	TGTGCCAGCAGGAATAGCGGGGAGGCTACAGATACGCAGTATTTT	CASRNSGEATDTQYF
TRBD2	.	TRBV10-3	TRBJ2-7	TGTGCCATCTCCGGGGGGGCCTACGAGCAGTACTTC	CAISGGAYEQYF
TRBD1	few	TRBV7-9	TRBJ1-5	TGTGCCAGCAGCTTGGGGACAGGGAATCAGCCCCAGCATTTT	CASSLGTGNQPQHF
.	.	TRBV29-1	TRBJ1-2	TGCAGCGTTGGTCAGGGCCCTAACTATGGCTACACCTTC	CSVGQGPNYGYTF
TRBD1	once	TRBV25-1	TRBJ1-6	TGTGCCACCCAACAGGGGTTCTTGACACCCCTCCACTTT	CATQQGFLTPLHF
TRBD1	.	TRBV4-3	TRBJ1-4	TGCGCCAGCAGGGCCGGGACAGCTAATGAAAAACTGTTTTTT	CASRAGTANEKLFF
.	.	TRBV2	TRBJ1-1	TGTGCCAGCAAGAATCAGATGAACACTGAAGCTTTCTTT	CASKNQMNTEAFF
.	.	TRBV3-1/TRBV3-2	TRBJ2-5	TGTGCCAGCAGCCATATCCGGGGGGCGCGGGCCTACCAAGAGACCCAGTACTTC	CASSHIRGARAYQETQYF
.	.	TRBV6-5	TRBJ1-2	TGTGCCAGCAGGAGGGAGGGACGGAACTATGGCTACACCTTC	CASRREGRNYGYTF
.	.	TRBV30	TRBJ1-1	TGTGCCTCCTCGGGTCCTCCTAAAGTTTTTATCGCTTTCTTT	CASSGPPKVFIAFF
.	.	TRBV27	TRBJ1-6	TGTGCCAGCAGTCTCAGGACTGATAATTCACCCCTCCACTTT	CASSLRTDNSPLHF
TRBD2	.	TRBV6-1	TRBJ2-3	TGTGCCAGCAGTGAAGAGGCTAGCGGGGCCTCTTGGGATACGCAGTATTTT	CASSEEASGASWDTQYF
TRBD1	once	TRBV5-1	TRBJ1-3	TGCGCCAGCAGCTTGGCACCCTGGGACAGCTCTGGAAACACCATATATTTT	CASSLAPWDSSGNTIYF
TRBD2	.	TRBV28	TRBJ2-3	TGTGCCAGCAGTTTAGGACTAGCGGGGGGTTGGGATACGCAGTATTTT	CASSLGLAGGWDTQYF
TRBD1	.	TRBV7-9	TRBJ1-4	TGTGCCAGCAGCCCTTCCAGGGGGATTGGAGAAAAACTGTTTTTT	CASSPSRGIGEKLFF
TRBD1	.	TRBV30	TRBJ1-2	TGTGCCTGGAGGGGCCAAGACAGGGAATATGGCTACACCTTC	CAWRGQDREYGYTF
TRBD1	.	TRBV20-1	TRBJ1-5	TGCAGTGCTAGTCCCTATCGGGACAGGGGGAATCAGCCCCAGCATTTT	CSASPYRDRGNQPQHF
.	.	TRBV6-5	TRBJ2-2	TGTGCCACCGGACCAGGGCTTAGAAACACCGGGGAGCTGTTTTTT	CATGPGLRNTGELFF
.	.	TRBV4-2	TRBJ1-2	TGTGCCAGCAGCCAAGATGCGGGCGCGGGTGGCTACACCTTC	CASSQDAGAGGYTF
.	.	TRBV4-2	TRBJ1-2	TGTGCCAGCAGCCAAGATCGTATCGCCGAGGGTCCAGGCTACACCTTC	CASSQDRIAEGPGYTF
.	.	TRBV6-2/TRBV6-3	TRBJ2-1	TGTGCCAGCAGTCCCCACCTAGGGGACTACAATGAGCAGTTCTTC	CASSPHLGDYNEQFF
TRBD1	once	TRBV2	TRBJ1-2	TGTGCCAGCACCGAAGGGAACACAGGGGACACCTTC	CASTEGNTGDTF
.	.	TRBV19	TRBJ2-5	TGTGCCAGTAGTATAGATCAGGGGGGCAGGACCCCCCAGTACTTC	CASSIDQGGRTPQYF
.	.	TRBV29-1	TRBJ1-1	TGCAGCGCCTTTGAGCCGGTGATGAACACTGAAGCTTTCTTT	CSAFEPVMNTEAFF
.	once	TRBV28	TRBJ1-5	TGTGCCAGCAGATTCAGTCCAGTCACGCAGCCCCAGCATTTT	CASRFSPVTQPQHF
.	.	TRBV5-1	TRBJ2-5	TGCGCCAGCAGCTTGACAGGGACCGCCCAAGAGACCCAGTACTTC	CASSLTGTAQETQYF
.	.	TRBV30	TRBJ1-2	TGTGCCTGGACAGGGATAGCTAACTATGGCTACACCTTC	CAWTGIANYGYTF
TRBD1	.	TRBV29-1	TRBJ1-4	TGCAGCGTTGCCGGTCCAGGGGGTGAAAAACTGTTTTTT	CSVAGPGGEKLFF
TRBD1	.	TRBV5-1	TRBJ2-5	TGCGCCAGCAGCACACAGGGGAACCAAGAGACCCAGTACTTC	CASSTQGNQETQYF
.	.	TRBV29-1	TRBJ2-3	TGCAGCGTTTTCTTCACAGATACGCAGTATTTT	CSVFFTDTQYF
TRBD1	.	TRBV7-2	TRBJ2-1	TGTGCCAGCAGCTTGGGACAGGGGTTCTACAATGAGCAGTTCTTC	CASSLGQGFYNEQFF
TRBD1	.	TRBV3-1/TRBV3-2	TRBJ1-4	TGTGCCAGCAGCCAAGATGGGACAGCAAATGAAAAACTGTTTTTT	CASSQDGTANEKLFF
TRBD1	few	TRBV4-1	TRBJ1-6	TGCGCCAGCAGTCTACAGGGGTCTAGGACACCCCTCCACTTT	CASSLQGSRTPLHF
.	.	TRBV21-1	TRBJ2-7	TGTGCCAGCAGCACTCCGGACAGGGCGCGGGAGCAGTACTTC	CASSTPDRAREQYF
TRBD1	.	TRBV7-9	TRBJ2-7	TGTGCCAGCAGCCAGGTCAGGGACAGGGGCAGCAGTGAGCAGTACTTC	CASSQVRDRGSSEQYF